This T cell receptor beta chain was recovered during a study of T cell repertoires in cytomegalovirus infection. Background on the study: Recently identified HLA-C-restricted CMV epitopes and well-studied HLA-B-restricted CMV epitopes were used by the study. The public TCR beta signatures pointed to both CMV infection and matching HLA type.

TCRdb re-called the reads with MiXCR, one entry per CDR3 protein. The sample includes 140,000 to 150,000 distinct CDR3 sequences, roughly 32% seen only once; the top ten take 45% to 55%. Study conclusions and caveats: Dominating the ex vivo response were TCR beta clonotypes that were CMV-specific and HLA-C-restricted.

The sample holds a few counts of this clonotype. The target antigen is unknown. CDR3 length: 15 amino acids. V was trimmed by 5 bases and J by 5 bases, leaving 16 bases between them. The germline CDR1 and CDR2 sequences are LNHNV and YYDKDF (reference sequence). The sequenced sample was CD8+ T cells from cultured PBMCs, obtained from culture after CMV antigen stimulation. This chain connects TRBV15 to TRBJ2-1, with D uncertain. This clonotype was sampled from a human donor in good health (CMV status not recorded). Some clones in this sample may be carry-over from other donors' samples. For the CDR3, the DNA is TGTGCCACCAGCGATCGACAAGGTCTAAACAATGAGCAGTTCTTC. Protein sequence: CATSDRQGLNNEQFF.